This entry concerns a single T cell receptor beta chain. CDR1 LNHDA and CDR2 SQIVND come from the germline V gene (reference sequence). V dropped 5 bases and J dropped 7; count of bases not matched to a gene: 13. The CDR3 totals 16 residues. Positive CCR7 selection of CD45RO-negative cells yielded the naive CD8 cells, and terminally differentiated effector memory CD45RA+ cells were excluded. Clones were read by immunoSEQ multiplex PCR, and TCRdb kept only the in-frame ones, dropping some. This table has around 620,000 clones, 90% to 95% appearing once. These data are taken from a study of shared clonotypes between healthy human individuals.

The TCR was taken from a woman aged 25 to 45 in good health. V is TRBV19 and J is TRBJ1-1; 10 nucleotides match TRBD1. Specimen: naive CD8+ T cells sorted from blood. The CDR3 protein is CASSAGTGAKLGEAFF. In nucleotides, the CDR3 is TGTGCCAGTAGTGCAGGGACAGGGGCAAAATTGGGTGAAGCTTTCTTT.